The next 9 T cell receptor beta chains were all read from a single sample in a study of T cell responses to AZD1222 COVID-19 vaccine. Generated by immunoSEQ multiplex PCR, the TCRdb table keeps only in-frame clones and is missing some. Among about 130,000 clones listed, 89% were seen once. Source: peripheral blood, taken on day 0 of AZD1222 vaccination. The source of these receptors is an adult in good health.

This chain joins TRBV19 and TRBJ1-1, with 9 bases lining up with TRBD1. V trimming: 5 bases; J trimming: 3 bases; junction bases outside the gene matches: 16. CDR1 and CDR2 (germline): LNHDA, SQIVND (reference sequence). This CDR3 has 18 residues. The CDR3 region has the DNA TGTGCCAGTAGTGGGATACAGGGGGCGCCGAGGGTCGACACTGAAGCTTTCTTT. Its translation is CASSGIQGAPRVDTEAFF.

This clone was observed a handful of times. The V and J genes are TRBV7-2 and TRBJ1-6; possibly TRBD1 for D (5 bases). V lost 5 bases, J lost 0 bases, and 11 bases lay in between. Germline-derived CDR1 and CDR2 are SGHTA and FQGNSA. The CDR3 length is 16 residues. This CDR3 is CASSARQSSYNSPLHF. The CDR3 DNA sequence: TGTGCCAGCAGCGCGAGACAGAGCTCCTATAATTCACCCCTCCACTTT.

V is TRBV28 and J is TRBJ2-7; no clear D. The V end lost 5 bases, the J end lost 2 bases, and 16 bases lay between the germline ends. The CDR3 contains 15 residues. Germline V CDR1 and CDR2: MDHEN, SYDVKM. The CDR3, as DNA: TGTGCCAGCAGTCCCTGGGCGGAAGTGACCTACGAGCAGTACTTC. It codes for CASSPWAEVTYEQYF.

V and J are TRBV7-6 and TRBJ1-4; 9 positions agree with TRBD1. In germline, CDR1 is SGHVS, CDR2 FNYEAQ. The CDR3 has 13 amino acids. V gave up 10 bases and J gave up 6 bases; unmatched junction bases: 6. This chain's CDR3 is CATRTGEDEKLFF. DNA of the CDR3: TGTGCCACCCGGACAGGGGAGGATGAAAAACTGTTTTTT.

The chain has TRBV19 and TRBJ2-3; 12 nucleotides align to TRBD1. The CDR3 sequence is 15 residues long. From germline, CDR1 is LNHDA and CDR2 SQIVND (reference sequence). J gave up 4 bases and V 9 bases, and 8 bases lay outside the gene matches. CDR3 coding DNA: TGTGCCAGCAACCATGGGACAGGGGGCGCAGATACGCAGTATTTT. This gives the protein CASNHGTGGADTQYF.

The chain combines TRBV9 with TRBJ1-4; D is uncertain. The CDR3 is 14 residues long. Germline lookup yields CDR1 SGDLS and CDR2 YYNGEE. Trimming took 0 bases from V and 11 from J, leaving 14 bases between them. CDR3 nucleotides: TGTGCCAGCAGCGTAGAGGGAGTCTTGGGGAAACTGTTTTTT. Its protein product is CASSVEGVLGKLFF.

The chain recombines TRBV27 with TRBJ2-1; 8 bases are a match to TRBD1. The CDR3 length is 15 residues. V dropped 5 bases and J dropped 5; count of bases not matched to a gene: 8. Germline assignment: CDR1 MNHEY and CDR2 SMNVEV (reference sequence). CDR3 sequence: CASSPQDRADNEQFF. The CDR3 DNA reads TGTGCCAGCAGTCCCCAGGACAGGGCCGACAATGAGCAGTTCTTC.

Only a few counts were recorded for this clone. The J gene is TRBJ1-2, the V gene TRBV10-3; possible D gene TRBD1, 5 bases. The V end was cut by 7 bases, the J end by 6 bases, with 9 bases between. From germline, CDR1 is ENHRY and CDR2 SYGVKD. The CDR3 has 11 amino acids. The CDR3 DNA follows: TGTGCCATCAACCGGGGGGATGGCTACACCTTC. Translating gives CAINRGDGYTF.

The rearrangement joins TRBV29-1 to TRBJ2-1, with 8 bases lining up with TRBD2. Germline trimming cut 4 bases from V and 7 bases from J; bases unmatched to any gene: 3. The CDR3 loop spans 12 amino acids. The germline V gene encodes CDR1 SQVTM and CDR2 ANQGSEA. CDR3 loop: CSVGPSGNEQFF. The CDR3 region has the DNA TGCAGCGTTGGCCCTAGCGGGAATGAGCAGTTCTTC.